This T cell receptor beta chain was identified during a study of CD8 T cells in ankylosing spondylitis. General study results and limits: Matched ankylosing spondylitis synovial fluid reportedly contained a significantly enriched population of disease-linked clones. Seemingly characteristic of ankylosing spondylitis blood was a TCR beta motif consisting of several highly homologous variants.

The CDR3 has 16 residues. Germline values: CDR1 LNHNV, CDR2 YYDKDF (reference sequence). The V gene lost 0 bases and the J gene lost 1 base, with 11 bases spanning the gap. This clonotype appeared many times. Its antigen is unknown. In making TCR beta libraries, quantitative 5'-RACE with molecular barcodes was used. One entry per CDR3 protein results from TCRdb running MiXCR on the 5' RACE reads. Here the sample spans approximately 60,000 distinct CDR3 sequences, approximately 5.7% being singletons. The sequence was collected from a male donor with ankylosing spondylitis. The chain carries TRBV15 and TRBJ2-3, with a weak D call TRBD2 (6 bases). The source material was synovial fluid, either unsorted or a sorted T cell fraction (not recorded which). Here the CDR3 DNA reads TGTGCCACCAGCAGAGAGGGCAGGGAGGGCACAGATACGCAGTATTTT. This translates into CATSREGREGTDTQYF.